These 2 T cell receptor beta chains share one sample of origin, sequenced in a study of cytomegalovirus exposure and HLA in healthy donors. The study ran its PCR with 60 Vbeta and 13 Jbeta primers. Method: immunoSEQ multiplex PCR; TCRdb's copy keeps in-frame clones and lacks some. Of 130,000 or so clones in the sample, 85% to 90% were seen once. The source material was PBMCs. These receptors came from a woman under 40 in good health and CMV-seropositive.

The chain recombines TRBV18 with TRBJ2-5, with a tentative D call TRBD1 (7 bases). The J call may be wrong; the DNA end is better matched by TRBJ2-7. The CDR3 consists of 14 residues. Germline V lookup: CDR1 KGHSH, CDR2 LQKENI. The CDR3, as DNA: TGTGCCAGCTCACCAGGAGGGACAGTCTACGAGCAGTACTTC. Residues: CASSPGGTVYEQYF.

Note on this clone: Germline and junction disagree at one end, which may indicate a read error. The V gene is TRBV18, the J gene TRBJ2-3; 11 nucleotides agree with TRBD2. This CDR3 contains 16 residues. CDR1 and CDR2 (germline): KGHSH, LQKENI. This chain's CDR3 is CASSPLAGVGTDTQYF. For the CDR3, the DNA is TGTGCCAGCTCGCCACTAGCGGGGGTTGGGACAGATACGCAGTATTTT.